These T cell receptor beta chains were read from a single sample in a study of identical twins. TCRdb re-called the 5' RACE reads through MiXCR, storing one row per CDR3 protein. The sample has 650,000 to 800,000 distinct CDR3 sequences, more than 6.5% seen once. These data also featured in a second study, about yellow fever vaccine responses in identical twins.

Material for sequencing was PBMCs. The receptors here all came from a woman aged 18-29 years in good health. Each CDR3 is given with its conserved first and last residue. The order of the fields is D gene, clone size, J gene, V gene, CDR3 DNA, CDR3 protein. A D gene is named only where the DNA matches it firmly. Clone size is shown for a subset of rows, as once, few, many or a class of expanded clone.

NA few TRBJ2-5 TRBV20-1 TGCAGTGCTACTTATAAGGCGGGAATGTTTGTGGAGACCCAGTACTTC CSATYKAGMFVETQYF
NA many TRBJ1-5 TRBV20-1 TGCAGTGCTCAAACCCCGGTTGGAAGTCAGCCCCAGCATTTT CSAQTPVGSQPQHF
TRBD2 few TRBJ2-7 TRBV30 TGTGCCTGGGAGCTAGCGGGAGGGTACGAGCAGTACTTC CAWELAGGYEQYF
NA few TRBJ2-7 TRBV6-5 TGTGCCAGCAGTTACTCGACCTACGCCTCCTACGAGCAGTACTTC CASSYSTYASYEQYF
TRBD1 many TRBJ2-6 TRBV3-1 TGTGCCAGCAGCCAAACCGGGACAGGGGATGGGGCCAACGTCCTGACTTTC CASSQTGTGDGANVLTF
NA few TRBJ2-7 TRBV20-1 TGCAGTGCTAGTAGGGGGGGCGGGTCCTACGAGCAGTACTTC CSASRGGGSYEQYF
NA few TRBJ1-1 TRBV6-2/TRBV6-3 TGTGCCAGCGTCCTGAACACTGAAGCTTTCTTT CASVLNTEAFF
NA NA TRBJ2-3 TRBV6-7 TGTGCCAGCAGTTACAATAGGAGCACAGATACGCAGTATTTT CASSYNRSTDTQYF
NA many TRBJ2-7 TRBV7-9 TGTGCCAGCAGCCCTATGGAGGACTGGGACCACGAGCAGTACTTC CASSPMEDWDHEQYF
TRBD2 few TRBJ2-3 TRBV28 TGTGCCAGCAGTTTTGAGAGACTAGCGGGACCCCCTAGCACAGATACGCAGTATTTT CASSFERLAGPPSTDTQYF
TRBD2 many TRBJ2-3 TRBV2 TGTGCCAGTTTAGCGGGGGGAGGCACAGATACGCAGTATTTT CASLAGGGTDTQYF
TRBD2 many TRBJ2-1 TRBV5-1 TGCGCCAGCAGCCAACTAGCGGGAGCAGGCAATGAGCAGTTCTTC CASSQLAGAGNEQFF
NA few TRBJ2-5 TRBV6-1 TGTGCCAGCAGTGATGTATCCAGGACAGAGACCCAGTACTTC CASSDVSRTETQYF
NA NA TRBJ2-7 TRBV30 TGTGCCTGGAGGGGTAATAGCGTAGACGAGCAGTACTTC CAWRGNSVDEQYF
NA many TRBJ2-7 TRBV5-1 TGCGCCAGCAGCCCTTTTTGGGGAAACGAGCAGTACTTC CASSPFWGNEQYF
NA many TRBJ2-4 TRBV2 TGTGCCAGCAGTGCTTTCAGGGGTGGCAAAAACATTCAGTACTTC CASSAFRGGKNIQYF
NA few TRBJ2-7 TRBV24-1 TGTGCCACCGTCAGAATTTACGAGCAGTACTTC CATVRIYEQYF
TRBD2 NA TRBJ2-7 TRBV6-5 TGTGCCAGCAGTTATTCTACTAGCGGGAGGGCCTACGAGCAGTACTTC CASSYSTSGRAYEQYF
TRBD2 NA TRBJ2-3 TRBV20-1 TGCAGTGCTCAAACCCCCAGACTAGCGGGAGGGTCAGATACGCAGTATTTT CSAQTPRLAGGSDTQYF
NA few TRBJ2-5 TRBV20-1 TGCAGTGCTCAGGAGGATAGCCAAGAGACCCAGTACTTC CSAQEDSQETQYF
TRBD1 NA TRBJ2-3 TRBV7-2 TGTGCCAGCAGCACGGGACAGGGGGTGGCAGATACGCAGTATTTT CASSTGQGVADTQYF
NA few TRBJ2-7 TRBV6-5 TGTGCCAGCAGTACTACTGCTACCTACGAGCAGTACTTC CASSTTATYEQYF
NA NA TRBJ2-5 TRBV3-1 TGTGCCACCAGCCAAGCCAGAGTCGGACGTGGGATAGAGACCCAGTACTTC CATSQARVGRGIETQYF